This TCR beta chain was observed in a study of blood T cells in healthy people across ages. PCR was performed a second time for about 7 to 12 cycles using a sample-barcoded 5' primer and a J-beta primer mix. In TCRdb, the 5' RACE reads were re-called with MiXCR into one record per CDR3 protein. The table shows hundreds of thousands of distinct CDR3 sequences, with about 34% occurring only once. Every sample yielded at least 6.5 million isolated PBMCs. This clonotype was found a few times. Its antigen is as yet unknown. Whole-study findings and limits: Conclusively comparing naive with antigen-experienced cells was impossible with unsorted PBMCs. Per million T cells, TCR beta diversity dropped roughly linearly as age increased. Naive CD4+ cell counts and diversity both ran higher in long-lived than in aged donors.

This TCR came from a man in his late teens or twenties in good health. Sequencing used blood.

Here the CDR3 DNA reads TGTGCCAGCAGTGAACTAGAGGACAATGAGCAGTTCTTC. Translation gives CASSELEDNEQFF. The chain uses TRBV7-9 and TRBJ2-1; TRBD2 is a possible D gene (5 bases). Germline lookup yields CDR1 SEHNR and CDR2 FQNEAQ (reference sequence). The CDR3 spans 13 residues. Between the trimmed V and J ends, which lost 6 bases and 5 bases, there was a span of 11 bases.